A selection of T cell receptor beta chains follows, all from one sample in a study of cytomegalovirus exposure and HLA in healthy donors. The data were produced by immunoSEQ multiplex PCR, yet TCRdb's version contains in-frame clones alone and is incomplete. The table has 160,000 or so clones, roughly 76% seen once; the top ten hold roughly 4.9%. Specimen: PBMCs. The receptor source for this set is a woman younger than 35 in good health and CMV-seropositive. Both conserved end residues are part of each CDR3. The order of the fields is clone size, D gene, J gene, V gene, CDR3 protein, CDR3 DNA. A D gene is named only where the DNA matches it firmly. For some rows the clone size is stated as once, few or many, or as a class when expanded; others skip it.

clone size: once; D gene: NA; J gene: TRBJ2-4; V gene: TRBV25-1; CDR3 protein: CARSGIQYF; CDR3 DNA: TGTGCCCGATCGGGCATTCAGTACTTC
clone size: NA; D gene: NA; J gene: TRBJ1-1; V gene: TRBV5-4; CDR3 protein: CASTSKVSGNTEAFF; CDR3 DNA: TGTGCCAGCACCTCCAAAGTATCGGGGAACACTGAAGCTTTCTTT
clone size: NA; D gene: NA; J gene: TRBJ1-2; V gene: TRBV11-2; CDR3 protein: CASSLGSDTF; CDR3 DNA: TGTGCCAGCAGCTTAGGGAGCGACACCTTC
clone size: NA; D gene: TRBD2; J gene: TRBJ2-1; V gene: TRBV2; CDR3 protein: CASRGTSGSSYNEQFF; CDR3 DNA: TGTGCCAGTAGGGGGACTAGCGGCAGCTCCTACAATGAGCAGTTCTTC
clone size: NA; D gene: TRBD1; J gene: TRBJ1-4; V gene: TRBV27; CDR3 protein: CASARDRGYEKLFF; CDR3 DNA: TGTGCCAGCGCCCGGGACAGGGGATATGAAAAACTGTTTTTT
clone size: NA; D gene: NA; J gene: TRBJ2-1; V gene: TRBV2; CDR3 protein: CASTPHILTYNEQFF; CDR3 DNA: TGTGCCAGCACTCCCCACATATTGACCTACAATGAGCAGTTCTTC
clone size: NA; D gene: NA; J gene: TRBJ2-7; V gene: TRBV6-6; CDR3 protein: CASSWGQTSYEQYF; CDR3 DNA: TGTGCCAGCAGTTGGGGCCAGACCTCCTACGAGCAGTACTTC
clone size: NA; D gene: NA; J gene: TRBJ1-6; V gene: TRBV19; CDR3 protein: CASSLDTYASPLHF; CDR3 DNA: TGTGCCAGTAGTCTAGATACCTATGCCTCACCCCTCCACTTT
clone size: few; D gene: TRBD2; J gene: TRBJ2-1; V gene: TRBV7-6; CDR3 protein: CASSPIGAGDDNEQFF; CDR3 DNA: TGTGCCAGCAGCCCGATCGGGGCGGGGGATGACAATGAGCAGTTCTTC
clone size: few; D gene: TRBD2; J gene: TRBJ2-1; V gene: TRBV5-5; CDR3 protein: CASSPDPSGGPLNEQFF; CDR3 DNA: TGTGCCAGCAGCCCGGATCCTAGCGGGGGCCCCCTCAATGAGCAGTTCTTC
clone size: NA; D gene: NA; J gene: TRBJ2-5; V gene: TRBV7-2; CDR3 protein: CASSSPLQETQYF; CDR3 DNA: TGTGCCAGCAGCTCCCCTCTCCAAGAGACCCAGTACTTC
clone size: NA; D gene: NA; J gene: TRBJ1-4; V gene: TRBV10-3; CDR3 protein: CAISESGRVNEKLFF; CDR3 DNA: TGTGCCATCAGTGAGTCAGGCAGGGTTAATGAAAAACTGTTTTTT
clone size: NA; D gene: NA; J gene: TRBJ1-1; V gene: TRBV29-1; CDR3 protein: CSGGGPANTEAFF; CDR3 DNA: TGCAGCGGCGGCGGGCCTGCGAACACTGAAGCTTTCTTT
clone size: NA; D gene: NA; J gene: TRBJ1-2; V gene: TRBV27; CDR3 protein: CASRLRGNYGYTF; CDR3 DNA: TGTGCCAGCAGGCTTAGGGGTAACTATGGCTACACCTTC
clone size: NA; D gene: TRBD1; J gene: TRBJ1-6; V gene: TRBV7-8; CDR3 protein: CASSLDRGGNSPLHF; CDR3 DNA: TGTGCCAGCAGCTTAGACAGGGGCGGGAATTCACCCCTCCACTTT
clone size: once; D gene: NA; J gene: TRBJ2-7; V gene: TRBV9; CDR3 protein: CASSVTQGSEQYF; CDR3 DNA: TGTGCCAGCAGCGTGACACAGGGCTCCGAGCAGTACTTC
clone size: NA; D gene: NA; J gene: TRBJ1-2; V gene: TRBV19; CDR3 protein: CASSIGTGLGSYTF; CDR3 DNA: TGTGCCAGTAGTATAGGGACTGGACTTGGGAGCTACACCTTC
clone size: NA; D gene: TRBD2; J gene: TRBJ2-3; V gene: TRBV2; CDR3 protein: CASSVTSSSTDTQYF; CDR3 DNA: TGTGCCAGCAGTGTGACTAGCTCTAGCACAGATACGCAGTATTTT
clone size: NA; D gene: NA; J gene: TRBJ2-3; V gene: TRBV6-6; CDR3 protein: CASSYWGGAGTDTQYF; CDR3 DNA: TGTGCCAGCAGTTACTGGGGGGGGGCGGGTACAGATACGCAGTATTTT
clone size: NA; D gene: TRBD1; J gene: TRBJ2-7; V gene: TRBV13; CDR3 protein: CASSLGGQAAYEQYF; CDR3 DNA: TGTGCCAGCAGCTTAGGGGGACAGGCGGCCTACGAGCAGTACTTC
clone size: NA; D gene: NA; J gene: TRBJ2-7; V gene: TRBV7-9; CDR3 protein: CASSPGTKAGEQYF; CDR3 DNA: TGTGCCAGCAGCCCAGGGACGAAAGCGGGCGAGCAGTACTTC
clone size: NA; D gene: NA; J gene: TRBJ1-1; V gene: TRBV27; CDR3 protein: CASSLYPGTHTEAFF; CDR3 DNA: TGTGCCAGCAGTTTATATCCAGGAACGCACACTGAAGCTTTCTTT